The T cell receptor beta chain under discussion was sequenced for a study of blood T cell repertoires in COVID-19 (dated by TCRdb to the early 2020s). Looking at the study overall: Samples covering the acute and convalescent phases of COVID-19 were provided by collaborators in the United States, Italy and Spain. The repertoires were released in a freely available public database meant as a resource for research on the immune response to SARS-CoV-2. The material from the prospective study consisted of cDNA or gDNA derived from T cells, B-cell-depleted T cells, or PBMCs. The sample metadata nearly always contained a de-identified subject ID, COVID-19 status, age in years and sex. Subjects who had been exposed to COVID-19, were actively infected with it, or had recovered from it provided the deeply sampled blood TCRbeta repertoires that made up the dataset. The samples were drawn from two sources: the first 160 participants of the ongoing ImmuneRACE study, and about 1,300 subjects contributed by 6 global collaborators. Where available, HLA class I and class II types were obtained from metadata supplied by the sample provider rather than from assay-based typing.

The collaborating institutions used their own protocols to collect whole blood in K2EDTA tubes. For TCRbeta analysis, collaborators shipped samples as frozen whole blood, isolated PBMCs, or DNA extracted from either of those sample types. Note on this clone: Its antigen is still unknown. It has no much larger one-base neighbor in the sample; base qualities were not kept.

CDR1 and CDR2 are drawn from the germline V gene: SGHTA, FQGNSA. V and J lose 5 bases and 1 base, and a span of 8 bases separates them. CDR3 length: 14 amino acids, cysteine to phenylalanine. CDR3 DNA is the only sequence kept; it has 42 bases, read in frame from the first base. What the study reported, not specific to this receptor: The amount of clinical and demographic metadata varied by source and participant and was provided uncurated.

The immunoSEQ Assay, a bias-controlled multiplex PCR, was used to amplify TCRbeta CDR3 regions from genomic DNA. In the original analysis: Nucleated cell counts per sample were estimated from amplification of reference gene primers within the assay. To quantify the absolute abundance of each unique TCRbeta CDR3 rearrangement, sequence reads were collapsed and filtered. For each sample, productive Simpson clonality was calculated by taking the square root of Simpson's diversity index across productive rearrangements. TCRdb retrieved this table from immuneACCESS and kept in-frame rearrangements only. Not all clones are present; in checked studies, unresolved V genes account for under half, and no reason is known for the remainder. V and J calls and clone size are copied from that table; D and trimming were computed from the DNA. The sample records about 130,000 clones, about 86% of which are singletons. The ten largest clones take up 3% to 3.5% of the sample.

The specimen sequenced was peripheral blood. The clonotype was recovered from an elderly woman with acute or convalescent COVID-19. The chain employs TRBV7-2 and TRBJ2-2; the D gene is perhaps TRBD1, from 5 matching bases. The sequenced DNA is TGTGCCAGCAGCCTGGGGCGGAACACCGGGGAGCTGTTTTTT. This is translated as CASSLGRNTGELFF.